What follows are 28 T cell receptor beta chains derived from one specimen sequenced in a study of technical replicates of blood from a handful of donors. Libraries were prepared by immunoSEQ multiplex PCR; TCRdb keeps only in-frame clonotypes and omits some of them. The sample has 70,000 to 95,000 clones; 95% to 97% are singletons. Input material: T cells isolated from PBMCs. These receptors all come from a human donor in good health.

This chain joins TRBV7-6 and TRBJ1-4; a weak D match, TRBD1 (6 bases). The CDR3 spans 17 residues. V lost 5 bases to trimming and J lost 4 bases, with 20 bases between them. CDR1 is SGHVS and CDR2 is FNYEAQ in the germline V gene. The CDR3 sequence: CASSQQISGEINEKLFF. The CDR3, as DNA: TGTGCCAGCAGCCAACAGATCTCAGGGGAAATTAATGAAAAACTGTTTTTT.

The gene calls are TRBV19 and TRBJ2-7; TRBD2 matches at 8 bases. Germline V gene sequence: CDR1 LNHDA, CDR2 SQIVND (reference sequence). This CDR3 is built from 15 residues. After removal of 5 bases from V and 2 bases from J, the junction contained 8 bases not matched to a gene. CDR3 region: CASSPSGGAPYEQYF. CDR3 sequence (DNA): TGTGCCAGTAGTCCCAGCGGGGGAGCTCCCTACGAGCAGTACTTC.

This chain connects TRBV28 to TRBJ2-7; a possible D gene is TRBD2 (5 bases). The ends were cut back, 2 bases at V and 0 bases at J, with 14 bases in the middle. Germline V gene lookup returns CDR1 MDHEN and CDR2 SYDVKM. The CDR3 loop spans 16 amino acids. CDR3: CASSLGGAVSSYEQYF. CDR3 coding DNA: TGTGCCAGCAGTTTAGGAGGTGCCGTGAGCTCCTACGAGCAGTACTTC. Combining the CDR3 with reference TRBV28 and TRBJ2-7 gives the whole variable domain DVKVTQSSRYLVKRTGEKVFLECVQDMDHENMFWYRQDPGLGLRLIYFSYDVKMKEKGDIPEGYSVSREKKERFSLILESASTNQTSMYLCASSLGGAVSSYEQYFGPGTRLTVT.

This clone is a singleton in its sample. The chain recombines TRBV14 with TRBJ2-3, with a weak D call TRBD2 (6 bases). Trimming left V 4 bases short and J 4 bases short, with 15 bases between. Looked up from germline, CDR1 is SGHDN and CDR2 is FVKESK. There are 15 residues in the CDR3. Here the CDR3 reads CASSPRAGMADTQYF. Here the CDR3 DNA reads TGTGCCAGCAGCCCCCGGGCGGGAATGGCAGATACGCAGTATTTT.

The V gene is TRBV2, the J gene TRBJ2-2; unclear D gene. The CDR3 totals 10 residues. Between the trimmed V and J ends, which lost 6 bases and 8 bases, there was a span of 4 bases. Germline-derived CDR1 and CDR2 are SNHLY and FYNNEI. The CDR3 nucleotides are TGTGCCAGCAGGCGGGGGGAGCTGTTTTTT. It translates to CASRRGELFF. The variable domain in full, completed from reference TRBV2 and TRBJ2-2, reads EPEVTQTPSHQVTQMGQEVILRCVPISNHLYFYWYRQILGQKVEFLVSFYNNEISEKSEIFDDQFSVERPDGSNFTLKIRSTKLEDSAMYFCASRRGELFFGEGSRLTVL.

The CDR3: CASSLPTSGDTQETQYF. The CDR3 coding sequence is TGTGCCAGCAGCTTACCGACTAGCGGGGACACCCAAGAGACCCAGTACTTC. V is TRBV7-3 and J is TRBJ2-5; 11 bases line up with TRBD2. J gave up 1 base and V 2 bases, and 6 bases lay outside the gene matches. Germline V CDR1 and CDR2: SGHTA, FQGTGA. The CDR3 runs 17 residues.

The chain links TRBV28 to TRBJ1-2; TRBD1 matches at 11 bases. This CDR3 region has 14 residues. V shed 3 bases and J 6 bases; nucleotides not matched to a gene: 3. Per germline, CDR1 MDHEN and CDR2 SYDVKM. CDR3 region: CASSFGQGANGYTF. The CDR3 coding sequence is TGTGCCAGCAGTTTTGGACAGGGGGCGAATGGCTACACCTTC.

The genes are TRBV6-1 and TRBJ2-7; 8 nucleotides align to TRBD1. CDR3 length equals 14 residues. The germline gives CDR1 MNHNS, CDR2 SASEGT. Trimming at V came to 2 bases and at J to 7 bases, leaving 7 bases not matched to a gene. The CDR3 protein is CASSELSRGREQYF. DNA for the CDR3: TGTGCCAGCAGTGAATTGAGCAGGGGGCGGGAGCAGTACTTC.

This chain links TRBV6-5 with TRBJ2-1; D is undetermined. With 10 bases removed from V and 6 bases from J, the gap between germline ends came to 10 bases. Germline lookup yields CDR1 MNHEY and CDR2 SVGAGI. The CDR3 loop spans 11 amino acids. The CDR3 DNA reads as TGTGCCACTTGTGTCTCCAATGAGCAGTTCTTC. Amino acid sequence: CATCVSNEQFF.

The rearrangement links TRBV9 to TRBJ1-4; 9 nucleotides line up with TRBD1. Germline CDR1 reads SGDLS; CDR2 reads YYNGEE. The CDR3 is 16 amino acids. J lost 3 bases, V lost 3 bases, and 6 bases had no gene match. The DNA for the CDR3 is TGTGCCAGCAGCGCCTCGGACAGGGGAGCTAATGAAAAACTGTTTTTT. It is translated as CASSASDRGANEKLFF.

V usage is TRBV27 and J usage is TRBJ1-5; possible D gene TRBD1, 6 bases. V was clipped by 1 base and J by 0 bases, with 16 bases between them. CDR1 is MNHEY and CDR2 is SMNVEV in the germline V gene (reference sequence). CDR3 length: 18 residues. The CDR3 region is CASSLLGGEGYSNQPQHF. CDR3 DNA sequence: TGTGCCAGCAGTTTATTAGGGGGGGAGGGGTATAGCAATCAGCCCCAGCATTTT.

CDR3 loop: CASSTPTGGYGYTF. CDR3 nucleotides: TGCGCCAGCAGCACCCCGACAGGGGGCTATGGCTACACCTTC. This chain connects TRBV5-1 to TRBJ1-2; 9 positions agree with TRBD1. Unmatched junction bases numbered 5, after V lost 4 bases and J lost 4 bases. This CDR3 region has 14 residues. Germline CDR1 SGHRS, CDR2 YFSETQ.

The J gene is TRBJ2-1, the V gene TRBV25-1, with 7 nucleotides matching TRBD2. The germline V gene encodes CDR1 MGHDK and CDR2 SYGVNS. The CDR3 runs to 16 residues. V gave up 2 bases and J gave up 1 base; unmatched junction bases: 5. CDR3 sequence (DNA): TGTGCCAGCAGTGAACCCCCGGGAGGATCCTACAATGAGCAGTTCTTC. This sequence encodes CASSEPPGGSYNEQFF.

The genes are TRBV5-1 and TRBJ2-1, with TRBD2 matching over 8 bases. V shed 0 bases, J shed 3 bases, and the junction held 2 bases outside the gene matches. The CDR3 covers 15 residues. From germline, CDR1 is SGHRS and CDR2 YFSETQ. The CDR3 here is CASSLVTSVYNEQFF. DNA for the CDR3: TGCGCCAGCAGCTTGGTGACTAGCGTCTACAATGAGCAGTTCTTC. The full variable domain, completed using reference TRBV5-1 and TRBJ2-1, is KAGVTQTPRYLIKTRGQQVTLSCSPISGHRSVSWYQQTPGQGLQFLFEYFSETQRNKGNFPGRFSGRQFSNSRSEMNVSTLELGDSALYLCASSLVTSVYNEQFFGPGTRLTVL.

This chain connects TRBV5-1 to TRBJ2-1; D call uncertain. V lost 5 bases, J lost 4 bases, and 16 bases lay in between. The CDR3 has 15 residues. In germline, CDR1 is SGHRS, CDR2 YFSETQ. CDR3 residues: CASRRQTSNYNEQFF. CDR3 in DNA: TGCGCCAGCAGGAGACAAACTTCCAATTACAATGAGCAGTTCTTC.

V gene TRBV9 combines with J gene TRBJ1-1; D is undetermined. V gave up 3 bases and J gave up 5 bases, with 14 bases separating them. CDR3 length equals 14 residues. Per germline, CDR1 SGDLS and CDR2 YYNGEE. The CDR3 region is CASSADLAGTEAFF. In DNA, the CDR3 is TGTGCCAGCAGCGCAGACTTGGCGGGGACTGAAGCTTTCTTT.

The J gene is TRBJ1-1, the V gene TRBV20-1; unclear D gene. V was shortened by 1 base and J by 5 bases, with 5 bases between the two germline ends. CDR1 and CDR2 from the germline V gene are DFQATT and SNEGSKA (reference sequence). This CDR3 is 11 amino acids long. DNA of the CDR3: TGCAGTGCTAGAGTCGTGACTGAAGCTTTCTTT. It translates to CSARVVTEAFF.

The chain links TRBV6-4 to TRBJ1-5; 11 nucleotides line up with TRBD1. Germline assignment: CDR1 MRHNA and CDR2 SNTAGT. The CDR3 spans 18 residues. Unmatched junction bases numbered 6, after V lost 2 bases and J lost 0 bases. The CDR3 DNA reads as TGTGCCAGCAGTGACAGGACAGGGGGCGAGGATAGCAATCAGCCCCAGCATTTT. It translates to CASSDRTGGEDSNQPQHF.

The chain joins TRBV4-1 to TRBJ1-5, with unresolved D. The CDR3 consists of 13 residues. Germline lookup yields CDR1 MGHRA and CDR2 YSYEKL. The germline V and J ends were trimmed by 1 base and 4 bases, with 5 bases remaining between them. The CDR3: CASSQGVNQPQHF. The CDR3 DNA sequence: TGCGCCAGCAGCCAAGGCGTGAATCAGCCCCAGCATTTT.

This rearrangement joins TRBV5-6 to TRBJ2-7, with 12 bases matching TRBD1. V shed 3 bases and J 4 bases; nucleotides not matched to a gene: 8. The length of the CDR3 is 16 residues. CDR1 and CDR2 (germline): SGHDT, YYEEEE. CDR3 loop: CASSSTGTGGGYEQYF. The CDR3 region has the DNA TGTGCCAGCAGCTCCACCGGGACAGGGGGCGGATACGAGCAGTACTTC.

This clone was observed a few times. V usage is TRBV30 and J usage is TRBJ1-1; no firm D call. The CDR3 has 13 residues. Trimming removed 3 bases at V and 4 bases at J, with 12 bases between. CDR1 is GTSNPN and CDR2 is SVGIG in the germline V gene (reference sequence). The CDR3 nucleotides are TGTGCCTGGAGAATAGGCGGGAGCACTGAAGCTTTCTTT. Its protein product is CAWRIGGSTEAFF.

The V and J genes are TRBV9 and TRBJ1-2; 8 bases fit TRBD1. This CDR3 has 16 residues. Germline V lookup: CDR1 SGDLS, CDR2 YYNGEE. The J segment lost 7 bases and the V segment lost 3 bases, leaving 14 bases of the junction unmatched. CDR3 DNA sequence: TGTGCCAGCAGCGCTGGGACAGGCCCTCAGTTGCGTGGCTACACCTTC. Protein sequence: CASSAGTGPQLRGYTF.

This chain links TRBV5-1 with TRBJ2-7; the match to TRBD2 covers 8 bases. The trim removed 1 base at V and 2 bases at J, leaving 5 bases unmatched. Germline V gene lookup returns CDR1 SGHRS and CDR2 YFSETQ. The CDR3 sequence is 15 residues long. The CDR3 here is CASSLRGLAAYEQYF. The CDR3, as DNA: TGCGCCAGCAGCTTGCGCGGACTAGCCGCCTACGAGCAGTACTTC.

Here the CDR3 reads CASSGIRWGGEAFF. CDR3 nucleotides: TGTGCCAGCAGCGGGATACGGTGGGGGGGTGAAGCTTTCTTT. V and J are TRBV7-8 and TRBJ1-1; tentative D call: TRBD1 (5 bases). The CDR3 contains 14 residues. The germline gives CDR1 SGHVS, CDR2 FQNEAQ. The V end lost 5 bases, the J end lost 7 bases, and 17 bases lay between the germline ends.

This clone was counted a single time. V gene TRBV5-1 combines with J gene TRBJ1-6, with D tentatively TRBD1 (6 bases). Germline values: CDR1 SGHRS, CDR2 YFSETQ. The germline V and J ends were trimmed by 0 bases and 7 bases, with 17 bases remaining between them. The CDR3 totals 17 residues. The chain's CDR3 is CASSLAIRGAKNSPLHF. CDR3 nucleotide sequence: TGCGCCAGCAGCTTGGCCATTCGGGGGGCGAAAAATTCACCCCTCCACTTT.

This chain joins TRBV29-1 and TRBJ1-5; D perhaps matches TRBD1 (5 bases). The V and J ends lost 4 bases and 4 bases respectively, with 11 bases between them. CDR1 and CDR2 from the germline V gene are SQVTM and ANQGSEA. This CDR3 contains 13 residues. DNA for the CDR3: TGCAGCGTTGTTATTAGGGGAAATCAGCCCCAGCATTTT. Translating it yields CSVVIRGNQPQHF.

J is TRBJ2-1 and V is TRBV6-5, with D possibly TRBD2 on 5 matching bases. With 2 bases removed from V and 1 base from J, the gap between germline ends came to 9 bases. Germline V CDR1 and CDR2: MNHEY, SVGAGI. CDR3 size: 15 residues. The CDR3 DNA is TGTGCCAGCAGTTACGAGAGGAGGTCCTACAATGAGCAGTTCTTC. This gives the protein CASSYERRSYNEQFF.

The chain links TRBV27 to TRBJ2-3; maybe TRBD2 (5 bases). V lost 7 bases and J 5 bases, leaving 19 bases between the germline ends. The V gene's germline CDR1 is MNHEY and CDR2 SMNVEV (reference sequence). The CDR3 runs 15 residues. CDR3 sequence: CASNGVFGLQDTQYF. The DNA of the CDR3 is TGTGCCAGCAACGGGGTCTTTGGGTTACAAGATACGCAGTATTTT.